These T cell receptor beta chains were read from a single sample in a study of cytomegalovirus exposure and HLA in healthy donors. TCRdb's copy holds only in-frame clones and misses some; the assay was immunoSEQ multiplex PCR. The sample has some 170,000 clones, roughly three quarters seen once. Sequences were obtained from PBMCs. These receptor sequences come from a male donor in good health and CMV-seronegative. CDR3s include the opening cysteine and the closing phenylalanine or tryptophan. The order of the fields is V gene, clone size, J gene, D gene, CDR3 DNA, CDR3 protein. D genes are given only for firm matches. Size is stated for part of the rows, as once, few or many counts, or as a class when the clone is expanded.

V gene: TRBV28
clone size: few
J gene: TRBJ2-7
D gene: NA
CDR3 DNA: TGTGCCAGCAGTTGGGGGGACGCCTACGAGCAGTACTTC
CDR3 protein: CASSWGDAYEQYF

V gene: TRBV28
clone size: NA
J gene: TRBJ2-4
D gene: TRBD2
CDR3 DNA: TGTGCCAGCAGTTTGCCTGGACTAGCGGGAGCCGGCAAAAACATTCAGTACTTC
CDR3 protein: CASSLPGLAGAGKNIQYF

V gene: TRBV10-3
clone size: NA
J gene: TRBJ2-1
D gene: TRBD1
CDR3 DNA: TGTGCCATCAGCAGGGACAGGGCGGCCTACAATGAGCAGTTCTTC
CDR3 protein: CAISRDRAAYNEQFF

V gene: TRBV6-5
clone size: NA
J gene: TRBJ1-1
D gene: NA
CDR3 DNA: TGTGCCAGCAGTCACAGGGCTGAAGCTTTCTTT
CDR3 protein: CASSHRAEAFF

V gene: TRBV28
clone size: NA
J gene: TRBJ1-1
D gene: NA
CDR3 DNA: TGTGCCAGCAGTTTAAGGGCAGGGCCGAACACTGAAGCTTTCTTT
CDR3 protein: CASSLRAGPNTEAFF

V gene: TRBV6-5
clone size: NA
J gene: TRBJ2-1
D gene: NA
CDR3 DNA: TGTGCCAGCACCTCGTTGGGGCCCTCCGGGGGTGAGCAGTTCTTC
CDR3 protein: CASTSLGPSGGEQFF

V gene: TRBV12-5
clone size: NA
J gene: TRBJ2-3
D gene: NA
CDR3 DNA: TGTGCTAGTGGTTCCCTCACAGATACGCAGTATTTT
CDR3 protein: CASGSLTDTQYF

V gene: TRBV30
clone size: NA
J gene: TRBJ2-5
D gene: NA
CDR3 DNA: TGTGCCTGGAGTGTACTTGAGACCCAGTACTTC
CDR3 protein: CAWSVLETQYF

V gene: TRBV6-1
clone size: NA
J gene: TRBJ2-3
D gene: TRBD2
CDR3 DNA: TGTGCCAGGCCACTAGCGGGGGGTGAGGGCGATACGCAGTATTTT
CDR3 protein: CARPLAGGEGDTQYF

V gene: TRBV28
clone size: NA
J gene: TRBJ1-2
D gene: NA
CDR3 DNA: TGTGCCAGCAGTCCACAGGCCTATGGCTACACCTTC
CDR3 protein: CASSPQAYGYTF

V gene: TRBV7-2
clone size: once
J gene: TRBJ2-7
D gene: NA
CDR3 DNA: TGTGCCAGCAGCCAGCGGTACGAGCAGTACTTC
CDR3 protein: CASSQRYEQYF

V gene: TRBV28
clone size: once
J gene: TRBJ1-5
D gene: NA
CDR3 DNA: TGTGCCAGCAGTTTTCGGGGAACCTATAGCAATCAGCCCCAGCATTTT
CDR3 protein: CASSFRGTYSNQPQHF

V gene: TRBV28
clone size: NA
J gene: TRBJ2-1
D gene: TRBD2
CDR3 DNA: TGTGCCAGCATCACTAGCGGGTCGATTCGCTCCTACAATGAGCAGTTCTTC
CDR3 protein: CASITSGSIRSYNEQFF

V gene: TRBV6-6
clone size: NA
J gene: TRBJ2-3
D gene: TRBD2
CDR3 DNA: TGTGCCAGCAGTCCTAGCGGGAGAGGAGATACGCAGTATTTT
CDR3 protein: CASSPSGRGDTQYF

V gene: TRBV19
clone size: NA
J gene: TRBJ1-1
D gene: NA
CDR3 DNA: TGTGCCAGTAGTATTGGACAGATCATGAACACTGAAGCTTTCTTT
CDR3 protein: CASSIGQIMNTEAFF